This is a list of T cell receptor beta chains from one sample in a study of T-cell reconstitution after alpha-beta-depleted transplantation in children. One entry per CDR3 protein, called by TCRdb with MiXCR from the PCR reads. The table has 70,000 to 95,000 distinct CDR3 sequences, about 16% seen once; the top ten hold about 20%. The sequencing here drew on PBMCs, mostly from graft donor cells, taken 180 days after TCRalphabeta/CD19-depleted stem cell transplant. Every receptor here comes from a male patient aged 2-15 years who had a stem cell transplant for acute lymphoblastic leukemia, so the T cells may come from the graft donor. The CDR3 runs from the conserved cysteine through the conserved F or W. D genes are given only for firm matches. Clone size appears in some rows only: once, few, many, or a class for an expanded clone.

few	TRBV7-8	TRBJ2-5	NA	CASSLSSWYF	TGTGCCAGCAGCCTCAGCTCTTGGTACTTC
few	TRBV27	TRBJ2-3	NA	CASSLRARVDTQYF	TGTGCCAGCAGTTTGAGGGCGAGGGTAGATACGCAGTATTTT
NA	TRBV13	TRBJ2-1	TRBD2	CASSLGLAGLPYNEQFF	TGTGCCAGCAGCTTAGGTCTAGCGGGGTTACCCTACAATGAGCAGTTCTTC
NA	TRBV7-2	TRBJ1-4	NA	CASSFEGWPHRKTLFF	TGTGCCAGCAGCTTTGAGGGATGGCCCCATCGAAAAACTCTGTTTTTT
many	TRBV29-1	TRBJ2-4	TRBD2	CSVPAAGPMLAKNIQYF	TGCAGCGTCCCGGCAGCGGGGCCGATGCTAGCCAAAAACATTCAGTACTTC
NA	TRBV25-1	TRBJ1-1	NA	CASSPRGMRTEAFF	TGTGCCAGCAGCCCCAGGGGTATGAGGACTGAAGCTTTCTTT
NA	TRBV11-2	TRBJ2-2	TRBD2	CASSLTRLAGGPKTGELFF	TGTGCCAGCAGCTTAACACGGCTAGCGGGGGGGCCTAAAACCGGGGAGCTGTTTTTT
few	TRBV11-3	TRBJ2-2	NA	CASSFAGDSGAGELFF	TGTGCCAGCAGCTTTGCAGGGGATTCCGGTGCCGGGGAGCTGTTTTTT
NA	TRBV20-1	TRBJ2-1	TRBD2	CSAMKSGGYYNEQFF	TGCAGTGCTATGAAAAGCGGGGGGTACTACAATGAGCAGTTCTTC
many	TRBV10-3	TRBJ1-2	TRBD1	CAISESPAGGVYGYTF	TGTGCCATCAGTGAGTCTCCGGCAGGGGGGGTCTATGGCTACACCTTC
NA	TRBV7-2	TRBJ1-5	TRBD1	CASSLGQGGDQPQHF	TGTGCCAGCAGCTTAGGACAGGGTGGTGATCAGCCCCAGCATTTT
many	TRBV20-1	TRBJ1-4	NA	CSASGQRNEKLFF	TGCAGTGCTAGTGGACAGAGAAATGAAAAACTGTTTTTT
NA	TRBV7-8	TRBJ2-4	NA	CASSLQGQSDIQYF	TGTGCCAGCAGCTTACAGGGCCAAAGTGACATTCAGTACTTC
many	TRBV7-2	TRBJ2-1	NA	CASSLERVGQFF	TGTGCCAGCAGCTTAGAGAGGGTCGGGCAGTTCTTC
few	TRBV9	TRBJ2-3	TRBD2	CASSVELAVDTQYF	TGTGCCAGCAGCGTAGAACTAGCGGTGGATACGCAGTATTTT
many	TRBV20-1	TRBJ2-7	NA	CSAPRGAYSYEQYF	TGCAGTGCACCTCGGGGGGCCTACTCCTACGAGCAGTACTTC
NA	TRBV7-2	TRBJ2-5	NA	CASREGTARTQYF	TGTGCCAGCAGGGAGGGGACGGCCCGGACCCAGTACTTC
NA	TRBV6-1	TRBJ2-6	NA	CASSLREANVLTF	TGTGCCAGCAGCCTCCGAGAGGCCAACGTCCTGACTTTC
NA	TRBV6-1	TRBJ1-6	TRBD1	CASSDRQGARSPLHF	TGTGCCAGCAGTGACCGGCAGGGGGCAAGGTCACCCCTCCACTTT
few	TRBV5-1	TRBJ1-5	NA	CASPQGGEPSRNQPQHF	TGCGCCTCCCCCCAGGGCGGGGAACCATCCCGCAATCAGCCCCAGCATTTT
many	TRBV20-1	TRBJ2-1	NA	CSGPIRAGEQFF	TGCAGTGGCCCGATAAGGGCGGGTGAGCAGTTCTTC
many	TRBV10-3	TRBJ1-6	TRBD1	CAISDPGGQSNSPLHF	TGTGCCATCAGTGACCCTGGGGGACAGAGCAATTCACCCCTCCACTTT
few	TRBV5-1	TRBJ1-3	TRBD1	CASSGTGVSGNTIYF	TGCGCCAGCAGCGGAACAGGGGTCTCTGGAAACACCATATATTTT
NA	TRBV3-1	TRBJ2-3	NA	CASSQDPGQGDTQYF	TGTGCCAGCAGCCAAGACCCCGGCCAGGGGGATACGCAGTATTTT
few	TRBV6-1	TRBJ1-5	NA	CASVGGLGNQPQHF	TGTGCCAGCGTGGGGGGCTTAGGAAATCAGCCCCAGCATTTT
NA	TRBV7-2	TRBJ1-4	NA	CASSLVADEKLFF	TGTGCCAGCAGCTTAGTGGCGGATGAAAAACTGTTTTTT
few	TRBV12-3/TRBV12-4	TRBJ2-1	NA	CASSLRLGPYNEQFF	TGTGCCAGCAGTCTCCGACTAGGCCCCTACAATGAGCAGTTCTTC
NA	TRBV29-1	TRBJ1-2	NA	CSADAGTNYGYTF	TGCAGCGCCGACGCCGGGACCAACTATGGCTACACCTTC
few	TRBV12-3/TRBV12-4	TRBJ1-1	NA	CASSLTFRTGVEAFF	TGTGCCAGCAGTTTAACCTTCAGGACGGGAGTTGAAGCTTTCTTT
NA	TRBV5-1	TRBJ1-1	NA	CASSSGRETEAFF	TGCGCCAGCAGCTCGGGGAGGGAAACTGAAGCTTTCTTT
NA	TRBV15	TRBJ2-2	NA	CATSRVRGAGTGELFF	TGTGCCACCAGCAGAGTCCGGGGGGCTGGGACCGGGGAGCTGTTTTTT
NA	TRBV4-1	TRBJ2-1	NA	CASSQDRVWPYRLF	TGCGCCAGCAGCCAAGATAGGGTTTGGCCCTACAGGCTCTTC
NA	TRBV4-2	TRBJ2-4	TRBD2	CASSQEGTRATIQYF	TGTGCCAGCAGCCAAGAGGGGACTAGGGCGACCATTCAGTACTTC
few	TRBV5-1	TRBJ2-3	NA	CASREGQQYF	TGCGCCAGCCGGGAAGGGCAACAGTATTTT
NA	TRBV6-1	TRBJ2-1	TRBD2	CASSSSGDYNEQFF	TGTGCCAGCAGCAGTAGCGGGGACTACAATGAGCAGTTCTTC
NA	TRBV3-1	TRBJ2-3	NA	CASSPRLVSDTQYF	TGTGCCAGCAGCCCCCGACTAGTATCAGATACGCAGTATTTT
NA	TRBV21-1	TRBJ1-4	NA	CASSKPDATTNEKLFF	TGTGCCAGCAGCAAGCCCGACGCCACTACTAATGAAAAACTGTTTTTT
few	TRBV7-7	TRBJ2-1	NA	CASSLGGRDYNEQFF	TGTGCCAGCAGCCTGGGCGGTCGGGACTACAATGAGCAGTTCTTC
few	TRBV6-1	TRBJ1-1	TRBD1	CASSDRGVGEAFF	TGTGCCAGCAGCGACAGGGGAGTGGGTGAAGCTTTCTTT
NA	TRBV5-1	TRBJ1-5	NA	CASSHDPSNQPQHF	TGCGCCAGCAGCCACGACCCTAGCAATCAGCCCCAGCATTTT
few	TRBV15	TRBJ1-5	TRBD1	CATSRQGLLSNQPQHF	TGTGCCACCAGTAGACAGGGGTTACTTAGCAATCAGCCCCAGCATTTT
NA	TRBV20-1	TRBJ2-7	NA	CSARPTEYEQYF	TGCAGTGCTAGACCGACAGAGTACGAGCAGTACTTC
NA	TRBV19	TRBJ1-6	NA	CASSGVGRASKSPLHF	TGTGCCAGTAGCGGCGTTGGGAGGGCAAGTAAATCACCCCTCCACTTT
many	TRBV20-1	TRBJ1-4	TRBD1	CSAWTGPNEKLFF	TGCAGTGCTTGGACAGGCCCTAATGAAAAACTGTTTTTT
few	TRBV9	TRBJ1-1	NA	CASSVRTEAFF	TGTGCCAGCAGCGTAAGAACTGAAGCTTTCTTT
NA	TRBV9	TRBJ2-6	TRBD1	CASSVGDRGRVFANVLTF	TGTGCCAGCAGCGTAGGGGACAGGGGTCGAGTGTTTGCCAACGTCCTGACTTTC
few	TRBV5-6	TRBJ1-5	TRBD1	CASSAGGRQPQHF	TGTGCCAGCAGTGCAGGGGGCCGGCAGCCCCAGCATTTT
few	TRBV12-3/TRBV12-4	TRBJ2-2	NA	CASRDLGTGELFF	TGTGCCAGCAGGGACTTGGGCACCGGGGAGCTGTTTTTT
NA	TRBV10-3	TRBJ2-5	TRBD2	CAISDFPGGQYF	TGTGCCATCAGTGATTTCCCGGGAGGCCAGTACTTC
few	TRBV4-3	TRBJ1-5	NA	CASSQSPNQPQHF	TGCGCCAGCAGCCAGAGCCCCAATCAGCCCCAGCATTTT
few	TRBV7-2	TRBJ2-5	TRBD2	CASSLEGTSWQTQYF	TGTGCCAGCAGCTTAGAAGGGACTAGCTGGCAGACCCAGTACTTC
NA	TRBV15	TRBJ1-5	NA	CATSFGGHTGQPQHF	TGTGCCACCAGCTTTGGGGGCCACACGGGTCAGCCCCAGCATTTT
many	TRBV12-3/TRBV12-4	TRBJ1-3	NA	CASSPSGNTIYF	TGTGCCAGCTCCCCCTCTGGAAACACCATATATTTT
many	TRBV7-2	TRBJ2-5	TRBD2	CASSPGGGSETQYF	TGTGCCAGCAGCCCCGGGGGGGGTTCAGAGACCCAGTACTTC
few	TRBV20-1	TRBJ2-7	TRBD1	CSASGTETYEQYF	TGCAGTGCTTCTGGGACAGAGACCTACGAGCAGTACTTC
many	TRBV4-3	TRBJ1-6	TRBD1	CASSLDRGLSYNSPLHF	TGCGCCAGCAGCCTGGACAGGGGGCTCTCCTATAATTCACCCCTCCACTTT
many	TRBV2	TRBJ1-2	NA	CASGIVWGSQLSNYGYTF	TGTGCCAGCGGTATCGTGTGGGGGTCACAGCTTTCCAACTATGGCTACACCTTC
NA	TRBV20-1	TRBJ2-3	NA	CSERGSAPGTDTQYF	TGCAGTGAGAGGGGGAGTGCTCCCGGGACAGATACGCAGTATTTT
NA	TRBV20-1	TRBJ1-2	NA	CSAPLRGPKYGYTF	TGCAGTGCTCCCCTTCGGGGGCCAAAGTATGGCTACACCTTC
NA	TRBV7-8	TRBJ2-1	TRBD2	CASSLGSGGAVEQFF	TGTGCCAGCAGCTTAGGAAGCGGGGGGGCAGTTGAGCAGTTCTTC